This entry lists 24 T cell receptor beta chains sequenced from one sample in a study of cytomegalovirus exposure and HLA in healthy donors. 60 Vbeta and 13 Jbeta primers were used in PCR. Clones were read by immunoSEQ multiplex PCR, and TCRdb kept only the in-frame ones, dropping some. The data contain approximately 150,000 clones, over 65% of them singletons. Sequenced input: PBMCs. These receptors all stem from a woman aged 25 to 39 in good health and CMV-seropositive.

The chain recombines TRBV4-3 with TRBJ2-3, with 10 bases identical to TRBD2. The CDR3 totals 18 residues. Germline CDR1 is LGHNA and CDR2 is YSLEER. V lost 4 bases, J lost 6 bases, and 16 bases stayed unmatched. This CDR3 reads CASSPSGRALAPADTQYF. The CDR3 DNA sequence: TGCGCCAGCAGCCCGAGCGGGAGGGCCTTGGCGCCTGCGGATACGCAGTATTTT.

The rearrangement links TRBV5-4 to TRBJ2-7; 7 bases are shared with TRBD1. J gave up 3 bases and V 2 bases, and 5 bases lay outside the gene matches. CDR1 is SGHNT and CDR2 is YYREEE in the germline V gene (reference sequence). This CDR3 has 14 residues. The CDR3 nucleotides read TGTGCCAGCAGCTTAGGGGGCTCCTACTACGAGCAGTACTTC. Amino acid sequence: CASSLGGSYYEQYF.

V gene TRBV6-5 combines with J gene TRBJ1-2; possibly TRBD1 for D (5 bases). With 8 bases removed from V and 2 bases from J, the gap between germline ends came to 15 bases. There are 14 residues in the CDR3. Germline V gene data show CDR1 as MNHEY and CDR2 as SVGAGI. In DNA form, the CDR3 reads TGTGCCAGCGTTAGGGGCGGATCAAACTATGGCTACACCTTC. Translating gives CASVRGGSNYGYTF.

The rearrangement joins TRBV29-1 to TRBJ1-1, with 8 bases that match TRBD1. Germline V gene lookup returns CDR1 SQVTM and CDR2 ANQGSEA. Unmatched junction bases numbered 4, after V lost 5 bases and J lost 5 bases. The CDR3 contains 12 residues. CDR3: CSVSGGSTEAFF. The CDR3 nucleotides are TGCAGCGTTTCAGGGGGCTCTACTGAAGCTTTCTTT.

CDR3 residues: CASSQWLGGTGGDQPQHF. The CDR3 DNA sequence: TGTGCCAGCAGCCAGTGGCTTGGGGGCACAGGGGGCGACCAGCCCCAGCATTTT. The J gene is TRBJ1-5, the V gene TRBV5-8, with 9 bases that match TRBD1. The germline CDR1 and CDR2 sequences are SGHTS and YDEGEE. This CDR3 is 18 amino acids long. The V segment lost 4 bases and the J segment 7 bases; nucleotides outside the gene matches: 18.

The CDR3 sequence: CASRATSANTGELFF. CDR3 sequence (DNA): TGTGCCAGCAGGGCGACTAGCGCGAACACCGGGGAGCTGTTTTTT. The V call is TRBV6-1, the J call TRBJ2-2, with TRBD2 matching over 8 bases. There are 15 residues in the CDR3. Germline-derived CDR1 and CDR2 are MNHNS and SASEGT. Trimming at V came to 6 bases and at J to 0 bases, leaving 3 bases not matched to a gene.

The chain couples TRBV28 to TRBJ2-7; 9 bases fit TRBD2. The V segment lost 5 bases and the J segment 3 bases; nucleotides outside the gene matches: 8. Looked up from germline, CDR1 is MDHEN and CDR2 is SYDVKM. This CDR3 has 15 residues. CDR3 bases: TGTGCCAGCAGTCCGCTCGGTAGCGGGAGCTACGAGCAGTACTTC. Translating it yields CASSPLGSGSYEQYF.

The gene calls are TRBV5-4 and TRBJ1-3, with TRBD1 matching over 7 bases. This CDR3 has 12 amino acids. Germline loops: CDR1 SGHNT, CDR2 YYREEE (reference sequence). V gave up 4 bases and J gave up 8 bases; unmatched junction bases: 3. CDR3 in amino acids: CASSIRGDTIYF. CDR3 in DNA: TGTGCCAGCAGCATCAGGGGGGACACCATATATTTT.

The rearrangement joins TRBV9 to TRBJ2-2, with a weak D call TRBD2 (6 bases). Trimming took off 4 bases at V and 0 bases at J, with 13 bases between the two ends. Germline CDR1 reads SGDLS; CDR2 reads YYNGEE. The CDR3 is made up of 16 amino acids. In nucleotides, the CDR3 is TGTGCCAGCAGCTCCCAGGGCGGGGCGAACACCGGGGAGCTGTTTTTT. Amino acids: CASSSQGGANTGELFF.

This clone was seen more than once but under ten times. The chain has TRBV5-8 and TRBJ2-7; 9 nucleotides line up with TRBD1. V dropped 4 bases and J dropped 2; count of bases not matched to a gene: 10. The CDR3 extends over 16 amino acids. Germline V gene sequence: CDR1 SGHTS, CDR2 YDEGEE. CDR3 bases: TGTGCCAGCAGCCCAACTCGACAGGGGGGCCCCTACGAGCAGTACTTC. It codes for CASSPTRQGGPYEQYF. The whole variable domain, filled in from reference TRBV5-8 and TRBJ2-7, reads EAGVTQSPTHLIKTRGQQATLRCSPISGHTSVYWYQQALGLGLQFLLWYDEGEERNRGNFPPRFSGRQFPNYSSELNVNALELEDSALYLCASSPTRQGGPYEQYFGPGTRLTVT.

The rearrangement joins TRBV10-3 to TRBJ2-5; 7 bases agree with TRBD1. The germline V gene encodes CDR1 ENHRY and CDR2 SYGVKD. V lost 0 bases, J lost 4 bases, and 2 bases stayed unmatched. The CDR3 has 14 amino acids. This chain's CDR3 is CAISESAGGETQYF. The CDR3 DNA reads as TGTGCCATCAGTGAGTCGGCAGGGGGAGAGACCCAGTACTTC.

The CDR3 bases are TGCGCCAGCAGCCAAGAAGCCGGGAATCTAGAGGGCACCGGGGAGCTGTTTTTT. Translated: CASSQEAGNLEGTGELFF. The gene calls are TRBV4-1 and TRBJ2-2; the D gene is possibly TRBD2 (5 bases). V lost 0 bases and J lost 4, with 18 bases in between. Germline V gene lookup returns CDR1 MGHRA and CDR2 YSYEKL. The CDR3 covers 18 residues.

The sample holds a few counts of this clone. The chain recombines TRBV7-8 with TRBJ1-5; D is unresolved. CDR3 length: 15 amino acids. Germline V gives CDR1 SGHVS, CDR2 FQNEAQ. V shed 5 bases and J shed 7 bases, with 18 bases lying between them. The CDR3 DNA reads as TGTGCCAGCAGCAGAGGTCGGTCAGGAGGACAGCCCCAGCATTTT. Amino acid sequence: CASSRGRSGGQPQHF.

V is TRBV7-3 and J is TRBJ2-5, with 8 bases aligning to TRBD2. Germline trimming cut 5 bases from V and 7 bases from J; bases unmatched to any gene: 12. The CDR3 covers 15 residues. CDR1 and CDR2 from the germline V gene are SGHTA and FQGTGA. In DNA form, the CDR3 reads TGTGCCAGCAGCCCCACACACGGGGGGGAACGGACCCAGTACTTC. Translation gives CASSPTHGGERTQYF.

The rearrangement joins TRBV28 to TRBJ1-2, with 10 positions matching TRBD1. The CDR3 spans 16 residues. Germline V gene data show CDR1 as MDHEN and CDR2 as SYDVKM. V shed 7 bases, J shed 7 bases, and the junction held 15 bases outside the gene matches. For the CDR3, the DNA is TGTGCCAGCACTCATACGGGGGGACAGGGGAGCGGTGGCTACACCTTC. Amino acids: CASTHTGGQGSGGYTF.

J is TRBJ2-5 and V is TRBV5-4, with D tentatively TRBD2 (7 bases). The V and J ends lost 5 bases and 5 bases respectively, with 19 bases between them. The CDR3 is made up of 15 amino acids. CDR1 and CDR2 from the germline V gene are SGHNT and YYREEE (reference sequence). The CDR3 nucleotides are TGTGCCAGCAGGGGGAGGGGGGGCTCCCGGGAGACCCAGTACTTC. This gives the protein CASRGRGGSRETQYF. The complete variable domain, with remaining parts taken from reference TRBV5-4 and TRBJ2-5, reads ETGVTQSPTHLIKTRGQQVTLRCSSQSGHNTVSWYQQALGQGPQFIFQYYREEENGRGNFPPRFSGLQFPNYSSELNVNALELDDSALYLCASRGRGGSRETQYFGPGTRLLVL.

The chain is built from TRBV19 and TRBJ1-1; D remains ambiguous. Germline lookup yields CDR1 LNHDA and CDR2 SQIVND (reference sequence). The CDR3 has 14 residues. V was pared by 7 bases and J by 0 bases, with 12 bases between. Here the CDR3 reads CASKNLAVNTEAFF. The CDR3 DNA sequence: TGTGCCAGTAAAAATCTGGCGGTGAACACTGAAGCTTTCTTT. The full variable domain, completed using reference TRBV19 and TRBJ1-1, is DGGITQSPKYLFRKEGQNVTLSCEQNLNHDAMYWYRQDPGQGLRLIYYSQIVNDFQKGDIAEGYSVSREKKESFPLTVTSAQKNPTAFYLCASKNLAVNTEAFFGQGTRLTVV.

This clone was detected only once. The CDR3 DNA is TGTGCCAGCAACCCCGGACAGGGGGCCGCTCAGCCCCAGCATTTT. Translated, it gives CASNPGQGAAQPQHF. The J gene is TRBJ1-5, the V gene TRBV28, with TRBD1 matching over 11 bases. In germline, CDR1 is MDHEN, CDR2 SYDVKM. V gave up 7 bases and J gave up 6 bases; unmatched junction bases: 8. CDR3 length equals 15 residues.

The chain joins TRBV6-1 to TRBJ1-2, with TRBD1 identical over 9 bases. Looked up from germline, CDR1 is MNHNS and CDR2 is SASEGT. The V and J ends lost 0 bases and 7 bases, in that order; junction bases with no gene match: 6. This CDR3 contains 15 residues. CDR3 DNA sequence: TGTGCCAGCAGTGAAGCAGGGACAGGGATCTTTGGCTACACCTTC. Translating gives CASSEAGTGIFGYTF.

This sequence joins TRBV27 and TRBJ2-5; TRBD1 is a possible D gene (7 bases). In germline, CDR1 is MNHEY, CDR2 SMNVEV (reference sequence). The CDR3 extends over 16 amino acids. V shed 5 bases and J shed 1 base, with 17 bases lying between them. CDR3: CASSLRWGDSQETQYF. Here the CDR3 DNA reads TGTGCCAGCAGTCTTCGTTGGGGGGACAGCCAAGAGACCCAGTACTTC.

In DNA, the CDR3 is TGCGCCAGCAGTCGGACAGGGTCGAGGGAGCAGTACTTC. The encoded protein is CASSRTGSREQYF. The rearrangement joins TRBV4-3 to TRBJ2-7, with 8 bases aligning to TRBD1. From germline, CDR1 is LGHNA and CDR2 YSLEER. The trim removed 6 bases at V and 7 bases at J, leaving 8 bases unmatched. CDR3 length: 13 residues.

This rearrangement joins TRBV5-1 to TRBJ2-2, with D maybe TRBD1 (5 bases). Trimming stripped 0 bases from V and 7 bases from J, with 13 bases between. The CDR3 runs to 15 residues. In germline, CDR1 is SGHRS, CDR2 YFSETQ. The DNA of the CDR3 is TGCGCCAGCAGCTTGGCTAGGGGTCGAATCGGGGAGCTGTTTTTT. Encoded protein: CASSLARGRIGELFF.

The chain couples TRBV29-1 to TRBJ1-1; 10 bases line up with TRBD1. Germline V lookup: CDR1 SQVTM, CDR2 ANQGSEA. CDR3 length equals 13 residues. With 6 bases clipped from V and 4 bases from J, the junction kept 5 bases outside the gene matches. CDR3 in amino acids: CSVGTGVGTEAFF. The CDR3 nucleotides read TGCAGCGTAGGGACAGGGGTTGGCACTGAAGCTTTCTTT.

This clone was seen more than once but under ten times. V is TRBV19 and J is TRBJ2-2; 9 bases map to TRBD2. Germline CDR1 is LNHDA and CDR2 is SQIVND (reference sequence). This CDR3 contains 16 residues. V was clipped by 4 bases and J by 2 bases; unmatched bases: 5. The CDR3 reads CASSTGTSRNTGELFF. The DNA for the CDR3 is TGTGCCAGTAGTACAGGGACTAGCAGAAACACCGGGGAGCTGTTTTTT.